One and the same sample provided the 16 T cell receptor beta chains below, sequenced in a study of spatial heterogeneity in lung cancer (dated by TCRdb to between 2018 and 2021). Beyond this particular receptor, the publication reports: A correlation was observed between the number of expanded intratumoral alpha and beta TCRs and the tumor nonsynonymous mutation count.

These TCRs' antigens remain unknown. Library creation used 5' RACE. Reads for this sample came from a NextSeq 500. In TCRdb, the public reads were trimmed at Q25 with fastp and aligned with MiXCR, with productive beta chains retained. Each entry merges the rows of one CDR3 protein and shows their most common DNA and genes. The sample records around 3,600 distinct CDR3 sequences, about 7.3% of which are singletons. The ten largest clones take up around 10% of the sample. The time point label corresponds to: sample taken at primary tumor resection. The specimen comprised lung tumor tissue, sampled at surgery. These receptors all stem from a male donor with early-stage non-small cell lung cancer.

Judged by abundance, this clonotype is medium-sized (0.01 to 0.1%). This chain connects TRBV12-3 or TRBV12-4 to TRBJ2-2; 9 bases align to TRBD2. V trimming: 6 bases; J trimming: 6 bases; junction bases outside the gene matches: 11. The CDR3 runs to 16 residues. The CDR3 nucleotides are TGTGCCAGCAGCCCTCAAGCGGGAGGCGGTGCCGGGGAGCTGTTTTTT. Translation: CASSPQAGGGAGELFF.

There are many counts of this clonotype. The chain combines TRBV2 with TRBJ2-4; D perhaps matches TRBD2 (7 bases). V lost 6 bases and J 0 bases, leaving 15 bases between the germline ends. The CDR3 is 16 amino acids. Germline CDR1 and CDR2: SNHLY and FYNNEI. The CDR3 DNA sequence: TGTGCCAGCAGCCTGCTAGGGGGGGTAGCCAAAAACATTCAGTACTTC. It encodes CASSLLGGVAKNIQYF.

This clonotype qualifies as medium-sized. V is TRBV20-1 and J is TRBJ1-4; the D is unclear. CDR1 is DFQATT and CDR2 is SNEGSKA in the germline V gene (reference sequence). The length of the CDR3 is 12 residues. The V end was cut by 7 bases, the J end by 8 bases, with 14 bases between. DNA of the CDR3: TGCAGTGTGAGAGGCATTCACGAAAAACTGTTTTTT. Its translation: CSVRGIHEKLFF.

This clonotype has a handful of counts. The chain recombines TRBV28 with TRBJ1-2; perhaps TRBD1 as D (5 bases). This CDR3 is built from 13 residues. In germline, CDR1 is MDHEN, CDR2 SYDVKM. V gave up 2 bases and J gave up 7 bases, with 11 bases separating them. In nucleotides, the CDR3 is TGTGCCAGCAGTTTAGGGGGAGGGCTTGGCTACACCTTC. Protein sequence: CASSLGGGLGYTF.

By its share, this clonotype is medium-sized (0.01 to 0.1%). The rearrangement uses TRBV7-9 and TRBJ2-1; 8 bases agree with TRBD1. V trimming: 8 bases; J trimming: 7 bases; junction bases outside the gene matches: 7. The V gene's germline CDR1 is SEHNR and CDR2 FQNEAQ (reference sequence). CDR3 size: 13 residues. CDR3 nucleotides: TGTGCCAGCTCCAGGACAGGGACGAATGAGCAGTTCTTC. Amino acids: CASSRTGTNEQFF.

This clonotype has only a few counts. The chain links TRBV6-5 to TRBJ2-1; TRBD1 matches at 11 bases. V dropped 8 bases and J dropped 9; count of bases not matched to a gene: 9. Germline CDR1 MNHEY, CDR2 SVGAGI. This CDR3 has 14 residues. The CDR3 DNA reads TGTGCCAGCGGACGGACAGGGGGCGGTTCTGAGCAGTTCTTC. It is translated as CASGRTGGGSEQFF.

By share, this clonotype counts as medium-sized. The rearrangement links TRBV12-3 or TRBV12-4 to TRBJ1-4, with D possibly matching TRBD1 (6 bases). Trimming removed 6 bases from V and 8 bases from J, with 16 bases in between. The CDR3 consists of 14 residues. In DNA, the CDR3 is TGTGCCAGCAGCCCAGGGGCCCTGATAGAAAAACTGTTTTTT. It codes for CASSPGALIEKLFF.

This clonotype qualifies as large. This chain uses TRBV6-1 with TRBJ2-1, with TRBD2 matching over 7 bases. V shed 3 bases and J 5 bases; nucleotides not matched to a gene: 10. Germline values: CDR1 MNHNS, CDR2 SASEGT. The CDR3 totals 16 residues. As DNA, the CDR3 is TGTGCCAGCAGTGAGCAGGCAGGGAGGGGAGACAATGAGCAGTTCTTC. This translates into CASSEQAGRGDNEQFF.

This clonotype was counted many times. The V gene is TRBV5-1, the J gene TRBJ2-2, with 10 nucleotides matching TRBD2. After removal of 7 bases from V and 5 bases from J, the junction contained 11 bases not matched to a gene. This CDR3 is built from 16 residues. Germline CDR1 and CDR2: SGHRS and YFSETQ. As DNA, the CDR3 is TGCGCCAGCCGTCCCCCACTAGCGGGAAGGACCGGGGAGCTGTTTTTT. Protein sequence: CASRPPLAGRTGELFF.

In its sample, this clonotype was seen many times. The rearrangement uses TRBV4-1 and TRBJ1-5; a possible D gene is TRBD1 (5 bases). The CDR3 extends over 15 amino acids. Per germline, CDR1 MGHRA and CDR2 YSYEKL. Between the trimmed V and J ends, which lost 0 bases and 7 bases, there was a span of 13 bases. This CDR3 is CASSQDEGRRQPQHF. The CDR3 coding sequence is TGCGCCAGCAGCCAAGATGAGGGGCGCAGGCAGCCCCAGCATTTT.

This clonotype was seen ten or more times. The CDR3 is CAIARLAGTYNEQFF. In DNA form, the CDR3 reads TGTGCCATCGCACGACTAGCGGGAACCTACAATGAGCAGTTCTTC. This chain joins TRBV28 and TRBJ2-1; 11 nucleotides align to TRBD2. The V gene's germline CDR1 is MDHEN and CDR2 SYDVKM. This CDR3 region has 15 residues. Trimming took 10 bases from V and 2 from J; bases not matched to a gene: 7.

This clonotype was counted at least ten times. This chain connects TRBV18 to TRBJ1-5; 9 bases align to TRBD1. In germline, CDR1 is KGHSH, CDR2 LQKENI. The CDR3 sequence is 16 residues long. The V segment lost 0 bases and the J segment 5 bases; nucleotides outside the gene matches: 5. This CDR3 is CASSPPSGQGHQPQHF. In nucleotides, the CDR3 is TGTGCCAGCTCACCACCGTCGGGACAGGGTCATCAGCCCCAGCATTTT.

Judged by abundance, this clonotype is medium-sized. The rearrangement links TRBV9 to TRBJ2-1; the D gene is possibly TRBD2 (7 bases). This CDR3 is 15 amino acids long. Trimming took 0 bases from V and 7 from J, leaving 14 bases between them. Germline CDR1 reads SGDLS; CDR2 reads YYNGEE. The CDR3 loop is CASSVGLGGGNEQFF. DNA of the CDR3: TGTGCCAGCAGCGTAGGACTGGGAGGGGGTAATGAGCAGTTCTTC.

By frequency in the sample, this clonotype is medium-sized (0.01 to 0.1%). The chain combines TRBV3-1 with TRBJ2-3; D possibly corresponds to TRBD1 (6 bases). The V gene's germline CDR1 is LGHDT and CDR2 YNNKEL (reference sequence). This CDR3 region has 13 residues. With 5 bases removed from V and 2 bases from J, the gap between germline ends came to 8 bases. The CDR3 DNA reads as TGTGCCAGCAGCGACAGGAACACAGATACGCAGTATTTT. It codes for CASSDRNTDTQYF.

Judged by abundance, this clonotype is medium-sized. The chain has TRBV18 and TRBJ1-6; possible D gene TRBD1, 6 bases. This CDR3 has 15 amino acids. Deletions cut 2 bases from V and 4 bases from J, with 9 bases between. Germline lookup yields CDR1 KGHSH and CDR2 LQKENI. The CDR3 loop reads CASSPVTGYNSPLHF. The CDR3 region has the DNA TGTGCCAGCTCACCAGTGACAGGTTATAATTCACCCCTCCACTTT.

This clonotype is labeled medium-sized. The CDR3 loop is CASRPPGQVYEQYF. DNA for the CDR3: TGCGCCAGCAGACCACCGGGACAGGTCTACGAGCAGTACTTC. The chain recombines TRBV5-1 with TRBJ2-7, with 8 bases aligning to TRBD1. CDR1 SGHRS and CDR2 YFSETQ come from the germline V gene. This CDR3 contains 14 residues. After removal of 5 bases from V and 3 bases from J, the junction contained 7 bases not matched to a gene.